The 9 T cell receptor beta chains reported below all come from one sample, sequenced in a study of identical twins. One entry per CDR3 protein results from TCRdb running MiXCR on the 5' RACE reads. Among 350,000 to 400,000 distinct CDR3 sequences listed, about 10% were seen once. Sequencing was done on a sample of naive T cells sorted from blood. Every receptor here comes from a woman in her 50s in good health.

There are a few counts of this clonotype. The CDR3 coding sequence is TGTGCCAGCAGTAGGGACAGGGTGTCCTACGAGCAGTACGTC. It encodes CASSRDRVSYEQYV. The chain uses TRBV6-6 and TRBJ2-7, with 9 bases fitting TRBD1. The CDR3 runs 14 residues. After removal of 5 bases from V and 1 base from J, the junction contained 3 bases not matched to a gene. The germline V gene encodes CDR1 MNHNY and CDR2 SVGAGI (reference sequence).

Many counts were recorded for this clonotype. This chain links TRBV4-1 with TRBJ2-2; D perhaps matches TRBD1 (5 bases). V lost 2 bases, J lost 7 bases, and 11 bases lay in between. This CDR3 is built from 14 residues. Per the germline V gene, CDR1 is MGHRA and CDR2 is YSYEKL. The CDR3 protein is CASSQQGSGGELFF. The CDR3 DNA reads as TGCGCCAGCAGCCAACAGGGATCGGGCGGGGAGCTGTTTTTT.

The chain uses TRBV29-1 and TRBJ1-1; D is ambiguous. V shed 3 bases and J shed 5 bases, with 7 bases lying between them. CDR1 and CDR2 (germline): SQVTM, ANQGSEA. The CDR3 has 11 amino acids. Written as DNA, the CDR3 is TGCAGCGTTGATGTGGGAACTGAAGCTTTCTTT. Protein sequence: CSVDVGTEAFF. Combining the CDR3 with reference TRBV29-1 and TRBJ1-1 gives the whole variable domain SAVISQKPSRDICQRGTSLTIQCQVDSQVTMMFWYRQQPGQSLTLIATANQGSEATYESGFVIDKFPISRPNLTFSTLTVSNMSPEDSSIYLCSVDVGTEAFFGQGTRLTVV.

The chain uses TRBV3-1 and TRBJ1-2, with unresolved D. The CDR3 extends over 14 amino acids. Germline lookup yields CDR1 LGHDT and CDR2 YNNKEL (reference sequence). V lost 4 bases, J lost 5 bases, and 14 bases lay in between. The CDR3 reads CASSLNKGRYGYTF. In DNA, the CDR3 is TGTGCCAGCAGCCTCAACAAGGGTCGTTATGGCTACACCTTC. The full variable domain, its missing parts supplied by reference TRBV3-1 and TRBJ1-2, is DTAVSQTPKYLVTQMGNDKSIKCEQNLGHDTMYWYKQDSKKFLKIMFSYNNKELIINETVPNRFSPKSPDKAHLNLHINSLELGDSAVYFCASSLNKGRYGYTFGSGTRLTVV.

This clonotype appeared many times. The chain couples TRBV24-1 to TRBJ2-2; D ambiguous. Germline CDR1 reads KGHDR; CDR2 reads SFDVKD. The CDR3 is 17 amino acids. The V end lost 5 bases, the J end lost 0 bases, and 15 bases lay between the germline ends. Here the CDR3 DNA reads TGTGCCACCAGTGTAGGTCAGAGGAAAGCGAACACCGGGGAGCTGTTTTTT. As protein: CATSVGQRKANTGELFF.

The V call is TRBV12-5, the J call TRBJ2-5, with D possibly matching TRBD1 (6 bases). V lost 7 bases to trimming and J lost 5 bases, with 17 bases between them. The CDR3 runs to 14 residues. Per germline, CDR1 LGHNT and CDR2 FRNRAP. In nucleotides, the CDR3 is TGTGCTAGTGCCATTTTCCTCCAGGGGGAGACCCAGTACTTC. This encodes CASAIFLQGETQYF.

This clonotype was seen ten or more times. The genes are TRBV5-1 and TRBJ1-4; a possible D gene is TRBD1 (6 bases). Trimming shortened V by 8 bases and J by 8 bases, and 19 bases separated the two germline ends. The CDR3 extends over 14 amino acids. Per germline, CDR1 SGHRS and CDR2 YFSETQ. CDR3 region: CASRATGAREKLFF. CDR3 nucleotide sequence: TGCGCCAGTCGCGCGACGGGGGCACGAGAAAAACTGTTTTTT.

This clonotype occurred many times. This sequence joins TRBV21-1 and TRBJ2-3. TRBV21-1 is flagged as a pseudogene. CDR3 size: 17 residues. The CDR3 coding sequence is TGTGCCAGCAAAGTCGTACGGGCTCCTTCTAGCACAGATACGCAGTATTTT. It specifies CASKVVRAPSSTDTQYF.

In this sample, this clonotype turned up a few times. The chain is built from TRBV27 and TRBJ2-3; tentative D call: TRBD1 (5 bases). Trimming removed 2 bases from V and 2 bases from J, with 17 bases in between. This CDR3 region has 17 residues. The germline V gene encodes CDR1 MNHEY and CDR2 SMNVEV (reference sequence). CDR3 protein: CASSLVQGPPTTDTQYF. The DNA for the CDR3 is TGTGCCAGCAGTTTAGTTCAGGGTCCCCCCACCACAGATACGCAGTATTTT.